This entry lists 22 T cell receptor beta chains sequenced from one sample in a study of blood T cells in healthy people across ages. A second roughly 6 to 12 cycle PCR used barcoded and J-beta primers. TCRdb passed the 5' RACE reads through MiXCR, listing each CDR3 protein once. The data show more than 750,000 distinct CDR3 sequences, almost 30% seen once. In addition, the sample was reused for a study of T cells of mothers and their children.

The sequenced material came from blood. These receptors were taken from a woman between 40 and 55 years old in good health.

Many counts were recorded for this clonotype. J is TRBJ2-6 and V is TRBV7-3, with 9 bases identical to TRBD1. V shed 7 bases, J shed 3 bases, and the junction held 10 bases outside the gene matches. Germline V lookup: CDR1 SGHTA, CDR2 FQGTGA. The CDR3 is 17 residues long. The CDR3 nucleotides are TGTGCCAGCACCCAGAGCGGGACAGGGAATGGGGCCAACGTCCTGACTTTC. Its translation: CASTQSGTGNGANVLTF.

The DNA of the CDR3 is TGTGCCATCAGTTCGGACGGCTTTAATAGCAATCAGCCCCAGCATTTT. Its translation: CAISSDGFNSNQPQHF. The chain combines TRBV10-3 with TRBJ1-5; D remains ambiguous. The CDR3 length is 16 residues. The germline V gene has CDR1 ENHRY and CDR2 SYGVKD. The ends were cut back, 5 bases at V and 0 bases at J, with 14 bases in the middle.

This clonotype was detected a few times. The gene calls are TRBV28 and TRBJ2-1; D possibly corresponds to TRBD2 (5 bases). The CDR3 runs to 15 residues. The V end was cut by 2 bases, the J end by 5 bases, with 13 bases between. Germline CDR1 and CDR2: MDHEN and SYDVKM. DNA of the CDR3: TGTGCCAGCAGTTTAACGGGATCTCGGAACAATGAGCAGTTCTTC. Amino acids: CASSLTGSRNNEQFF.

This clonotype has a handful of counts. The CDR3 DNA reads TGCGCCAGCAGCTACGGGTCCGGGACGGATGAAGCTTTCTTT. Its translation: CASSYGSGTDEAFF. The chain recombines TRBV5-1 with TRBJ1-1; maybe TRBD1 (5 bases). Trimming stripped 3 bases from V and 7 bases from J, with 16 bases between. CDR1 SGHRS and CDR2 YFSETQ come from the germline V gene. This CDR3 contains 14 residues.

The sample holds a few counts of this clonotype. The chain is built from TRBV28 and TRBJ1-5; TRBD1 matches 8 bases. The V segment lost 6 bases and the J segment 7 bases; nucleotides outside the gene matches: 14. Germline CDR1 and CDR2: MDHEN and SYDVKM. The CDR3 covers 16 residues. The CDR3 sequence: CASSPTGQGANQPQHF. The CDR3 DNA follows: TGTGCCAGCAGCCCAACGGGGCAGGGGGCTAACCAGCCCCAGCATTTT.

This clonotype came up a few times. The J gene is TRBJ2-1, the V gene TRBV12-3 or TRBV12-4; a possible D gene is TRBD2 (7 bases). The CDR3 is made up of 12 amino acids. V was clipped by 7 bases and J by 9 bases, with 13 bases between them. This CDR3 is CASKGGPGEQFF. The DNA of the CDR3 is TGTGCCAGCAAGGGGGGGCCCGGTGAGCAGTTCTTC.

This clonotype turned up a few times. The V gene is TRBV29-1, the J gene TRBJ1-1; possible D gene TRBD1, 6 bases. This CDR3 comprises 12 residues. V was cut by 6 bases and J by 5 bases, with 13 bases left in between. The germline V gene has CDR1 SQVTM and CDR2 ANQGSEA. The CDR3 spells CSVLQGWTEAFF. The CDR3, as DNA: TGCAGCGTATTACAGGGTTGGACTGAAGCTTTCTTT.

This sequence joins TRBV12-3 or TRBV12-4 and TRBJ2-2; 7 bases are shared with TRBD1. V was pared by 5 bases and J by 6 bases, with 6 bases of the junction left unmatched. The CDR3 length is 14 residues. CDR3 coding DNA: TGTGCCAGCAGTCCGACAGGGTGGGCCGGGGAGCTGTTTTTT. This gives the protein CASSPTGWAGELFF.

V gene TRBV7-2 combines with J gene TRBJ1-6; D is unresolved. Deletions cut 7 bases from V and 5 bases from J, with 15 bases between. CDR3 length: 15 amino acids. Germline-derived CDR1 and CDR2 are SGHTA and FQGNSA. DNA of the CDR3: TGTGCCAGCACCGTGAACAGAGCCCATAATTCACCCCTCCACTTT. Its translation is CASTVNRAHNSPLHF.

This clonotype was seen repeatedly, ten times or more. The chain links TRBV5-1 to TRBJ2-7, with D possibly TRBD1 on 6 matching bases. The germline CDR1 and CDR2 sequences are SGHRS and YFSETQ. V dropped 1 base and J dropped 4 bases, with 21 bases sitting between them. CDR3 length equals 17 residues. The CDR3: CASSLMGHGVNSYEQYF. The CDR3 DNA sequence: TGCGCCAGCAGCTTGATGGGACACGGGGTTAACTCTTACGAGCAGTACTTC.

This chain connects TRBV28 to TRBJ1-1; tentatively, D is TRBD1 (6 bases). The V gene's germline CDR1 is MDHEN and CDR2 SYDVKM. Deletions cut 5 bases from V and 0 bases from J, with 13 bases between. CDR3 length: 15 amino acids. The CDR3 is CASSVQGFMNTEAFF. The CDR3 nucleotides read TGTGCCAGCAGTGTACAGGGATTTATGAACACTGAAGCTTTCTTT.

The gene calls are TRBV4-1 and TRBJ2-1; TRBD2 agrees at 12 bases. This CDR3 is 16 amino acids long. V shed 2 bases and J 6 bases; nucleotides not matched to a gene: 5. Germline V gives CDR1 MGHRA, CDR2 YSYEKL. The CDR3 region has the DNA TGCGCCAGCAGCCAACTAGCGGGGGGGTTAGGCAATGAGCAGTTCTTC. This encodes CASSQLAGGLGNEQFF.

This chain uses TRBV19 with TRBJ2-7; tentatively, D is TRBD2 (6 bases). The ends were cut back, 6 bases at V and 3 bases at J, with 12 bases in the middle. Germline CDR1 reads LNHDA; CDR2 reads SQIVND (reference sequence). The CDR3 is 13 amino acids. The CDR3 sequence is CASSAGDFYEQYF. For the CDR3, the DNA is TGTGCCAGTAGCGCTGGGGACTTCTACGAGCAGTACTTC.

The chain has TRBV6-6 and TRBJ1-5; D is ambiguous. The germline CDR1 and CDR2 sequences are MNHNY and SVGAGI (reference sequence). The CDR3 consists of 13 residues. Trimming cost V 11 bases and J 3 bases, with 14 bases left between them. CDR3 nucleotide sequence: TGTGCCGGGTCGGAGAGTAACAATCAGCCCCAGCATTTT. As protein: CAGSESNNQPQHF.

This clonotype was counted ten times or more. This sequence joins TRBV7-9 and TRBJ2-1, with a weak D call TRBD2 (5 bases). V was clipped by 5 bases and J by 2 bases, with 16 bases between them. In germline, CDR1 is SEHNR, CDR2 FQNEAQ (reference sequence). This CDR3 comprises 16 residues. Here the CDR3 reads CASSPARGAAYNEQFF. The CDR3 DNA reads as TGTGCCAGCAGCCCCGCACGTGGAGCGGCCTACAATGAGCAGTTCTTC.

This clonotype was seen a few times. The rearrangement joins TRBV9 to TRBJ2-3, with D possibly matching TRBD1 (6 bases). Trimming stripped 0 bases from V and 2 bases from J, with 13 bases between. Germline V gives CDR1 SGDLS, CDR2 YYNGEE. The CDR3 sequence is 16 residues long. DNA for the CDR3: TGTGCCAGCAGCGTAGAAGGGGCAGGGGACACAGATACGCAGTATTTT. Amino acid sequence: CASSVEGAGDTDTQYF.

The sample holds a few counts of this clonotype. V and J are TRBV2 and TRBJ2-1, with D uncertain. In germline, CDR1 is SNHLY, CDR2 FYNNEI. This CDR3 contains 12 residues. The V end lost 8 bases, the J end lost 0 bases, and 5 bases lay between the germline ends. The CDR3 sequence: CASAVSYNEQFF. DNA of the CDR3: TGTGCCAGCGCCGTCTCCTACAATGAGCAGTTCTTC.

V gene TRBV30 combines with J gene TRBJ2-2; D may be TRBD2 (5 bases). V lost 1 base and J 3 bases, leaving 15 bases between the germline ends. The CDR3 consists of 16 residues. Germline V CDR1 and CDR2: GTSNPN, SVGIG (reference sequence). This chain's CDR3 is CAWSELNRGDTGELFF. DNA of the CDR3: TGTGCCTGGAGTGAATTAAACCGGGGAGACACCGGGGAGCTGTTTTTT. Looking up the rest from reference TRBV30 and TRBJ2-2 gives the full variable domain: SQTIHQWPATLVQPVGSPLSLECTVEGTSNPNLYWYRQAAGRGLQLLFYSVGIGQISSEVPQNLSASRPQDRQFILSSKKLLLSDSGFYLCAWSELNRGDTGELFFGEGSRLTVL.

J is TRBJ2-7 and V is TRBV9, with D perhaps being TRBD1 or TRBD2 (6 bases each). V lost 4 bases and J lost 6, with 17 bases in between. The CDR3 has 14 amino acids. Looked up from germline, CDR1 is SGDLS and CDR2 is YYNGEE. The CDR3 is CASSPPSRGLEQYF. The DNA for the CDR3 is TGTGCCAGCAGCCCGCCCTCTCGGGGGCTCGAGCAGTACTTC.

This chain connects TRBV20-1 to TRBJ2-7; 9 bases map to TRBD2. Trimming took 4 bases from V and 7 from J; bases not matched to a gene: 11. The CDR3 loop spans 14 amino acids. Per the germline V gene, CDR1 is DFQATT and CDR2 is SNEGSKA (reference sequence). The CDR3 nucleotides are TGCAGTGCTACATTAGCGGGGGCCGGGGGGGAGCAGTACTTC. The encoded protein is CSATLAGAGGEQYF.

This clonotype was recorded many times. The chain couples TRBV6-5 to TRBJ2-7; 9 nucleotides agree with TRBD2. CDR1 MNHEY and CDR2 SVGAGI come from the germline V gene. CDR3 size: 14 residues. V shed 1 base and J 3 bases; nucleotides not matched to a gene: 1. This CDR3 is CASSYLAGDYEQYF. CDR3 nucleotide sequence: TGTGCCAGCAGTTACTTAGCGGGGGACTACGAGCAGTACTTC.

The chain recombines TRBV5-6 with TRBJ1-1; D unresolved. V lost 0 bases and J lost 4, with 19 bases in between. The CDR3 contains 17 residues. CDR1 SGHDT and CDR2 YYEEEE come from the germline V gene. As DNA, the CDR3 is TGTGCCAGCAGCTTGGTTTCTGTCTACCAGATCGGCACTGAAGCTTTCTTT. It codes for CASSLVSVYQIGTEAFF. Looking up the rest from reference TRBV5-6 and TRBJ1-1 gives the full variable domain: DAGVTQSPTHLIKTRGQQVTLRCSPKSGHDTVSWYQQALGQGPQFIFQYYEEEERQRGNFPDRFSGHQFPNYSSELNVNALLLGDSALYLCASSLVSVYQIGTEAFFGQGTRLTVV.